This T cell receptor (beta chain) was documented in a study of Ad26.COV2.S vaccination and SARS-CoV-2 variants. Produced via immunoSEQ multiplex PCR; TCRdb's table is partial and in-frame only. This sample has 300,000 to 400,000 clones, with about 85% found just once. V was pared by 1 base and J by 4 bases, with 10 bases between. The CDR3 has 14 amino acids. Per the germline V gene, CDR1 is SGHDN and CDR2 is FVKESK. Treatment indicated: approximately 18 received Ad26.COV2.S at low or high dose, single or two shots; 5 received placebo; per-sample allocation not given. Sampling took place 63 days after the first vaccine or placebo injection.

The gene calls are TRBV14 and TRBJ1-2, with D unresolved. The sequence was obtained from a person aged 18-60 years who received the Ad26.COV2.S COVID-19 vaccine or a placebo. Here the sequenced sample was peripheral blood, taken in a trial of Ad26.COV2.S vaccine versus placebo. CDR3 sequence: CASSQAEDPYGYTF. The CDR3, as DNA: TGTGCCAGCAGCCAAGCGGAGGATCCCTATGGCTACACCTTC.